These 30 T cell receptor beta chains came from one sample sequenced in a study of T cells in Graves' hyperthyroidism and ophthalmopathy. Authors of the study amplified TCR beta CDR3 regions from RNA transcripts. In the first-round RT-PCR of the TCR CDR3, the HTBI primer set was used. TCRdb analysed the multiplex PCR reads with MiXCR anew, one entry per CDR3 protein. The sample has about 360,000 distinct CDR3 sequences; 15% to 19% are singletons. The specimen was blood. These TCRs come from a woman younger than 30 with Graves' hyperthyroidism that later progressed to Graves' ophthalmopathy.

This clonotype was detected ten times or more. The DNA for the CDR3 is TGTGCCAGCAGTGAGTCCGACGAGCAGTACTTC. This sequence encodes CASSESDEQYF. The chain is built from TRBV2 and TRBJ2-7; D not certain. V lost 3 bases and J lost 5, with 5 bases in between. In germline, CDR1 is SNHLY, CDR2 FYNNEI. This CDR3 is 11 amino acids long.

This clonotype was counted many times. J is TRBJ2-5 and V is TRBV2, with D possibly TRBD2 on 6 matching bases. The CDR3 runs to 14 residues. Looked up from germline, CDR1 is SNHLY and CDR2 is FYNNEI. V was pared by 6 bases and J by 0 bases, with 11 bases between. The CDR3 coding sequence is TGTGCCAGCAGCCCGAGACTAGACCAAGAGACCCAGTACTTC. Its translation is CASSPRLDQETQYF.

This clonotype was seen many times. This sequence joins TRBV4-3 and TRBJ2-7; D is unclear. V lost 1 base to trimming and J lost 5 bases, with 9 bases between them. CDR1 LGHNA and CDR2 YSLEER come from the germline V gene. The CDR3 covers 13 residues. The CDR3 DNA sequence: TGCGCCAGCAGCCAAGCTTTAGAAGACGAGCAGTACTTC. It encodes CASSQALEDEQYF.

This chain joins TRBV6-2 or TRBV6-3 and TRBJ1-6, with 9 bases identical to TRBD1. Germline V gene sequence: CDR1 MNHEY, CDR2 SVGEGT. V lost 6 bases, J lost 13 bases, and 7 bases stayed unmatched. There are 13 residues in the CDR3. CDR3 sequence (DNA): TGTGCCAGCAGGGGGACAGGGAATGTTCCCCTCCACTTT. Its translation is CASRGTGNVPLHF.

The chain uses TRBV9 and TRBJ2-3, with TRBD2 as a possible D gene (6 bases). The CDR3 spans 15 residues. V was pared by 4 bases and J by 0 bases, with 12 bases between. Germline CDR1 reads SGDLS; CDR2 reads YYNGEE. CDR3 amino acids: CASSPFGTSTDTQYF. The CDR3 DNA sequence: TGTGCCAGCAGCCCTTTCGGGACTAGCACAGATACGCAGTATTTT.

The table lists this clonotype with many counts. V and J are TRBV2 and TRBJ2-7, with D uncertain. Germline CDR1 is SNHLY and CDR2 is FYNNEI. V was trimmed by 4 bases and J by 4 bases, leaving 5 bases between them. CDR3 length: 11 amino acids. This chain's CDR3 is CASSVGYEQYF. DNA for the CDR3: TGTGCCAGCAGTGTAGGGTACGAGCAGTACTTC.

This clonotype was found a few times. This chain links TRBV28 with TRBJ1-2, with 8 bases identical to TRBD1. J lost 6 bases, V lost 10 bases, and 4 bases had no gene match. The CDR3 loop spans 11 amino acids. Germline-derived CDR1 and CDR2 are MDHEN and SYDVKM. The CDR3 coding sequence is TGTGCCACGGACAGGGTCGATGGCTACACCTTC. As protein: CATDRVDGYTF.

This clonotype occurred many times. The chain has TRBV6-2 or TRBV6-3 and TRBJ2-1, with D maybe TRBD2 (6 bases). Germline CDR1 MNHEY, CDR2 SVGEGT. There are 12 residues in the CDR3. V was pared by 10 bases and J by 4 bases, with 11 bases between. The CDR3 spells CATQEGYNEQFF. The CDR3 nucleotides read TGTGCCACCCAGGAGGGATACAATGAGCAGTTCTTC.

At least ten counts were recorded for this clonotype. The CDR3 DNA follows: TGTGCCACCTCTACAGGGATTGCGGCTAATGAAAAACTGTTTTTT. Translating it yields CATSTGIAANEKLFF. This chain links TRBV7-9 with TRBJ1-4; D possibly corresponds to TRBD1 (6 bases). V was trimmed by 10 bases and J by 3 bases, leaving 18 bases between them. The germline V gene has CDR1 SEHNR and CDR2 FQNEAQ (reference sequence). This CDR3 is built from 15 residues.

The chain uses TRBV10-3 and TRBJ2-7; TRBD1 matches 7 bases. CDR3 length: 15 amino acids. Germline trimming cut 5 bases from V and 5 bases from J; bases unmatched to any gene: 12. CDR1 ENHRY and CDR2 SYGVKD come from the germline V gene. CDR3 residues: CAISRSRTGTDEQYF. The CDR3, as DNA: TGTGCCATCAGTAGATCTCGGACAGGAACAGACGAGCAGTACTTC.

This rearrangement joins TRBV5-1 to TRBJ2-7, with D possibly being TRBD1 (5 bases). Germline V CDR1 and CDR2: SGHRS, YFSETQ. Trimming left V 4 bases short and J 2 bases short, with 13 bases between. The CDR3 extends over 14 amino acids. This chain's CDR3 is CASSQGAVTYEQYF. The CDR3 nucleotides read TGCGCCAGCAGCCAAGGGGCGGTCACCTACGAGCAGTACTTC.

The chain combines TRBV6-1 with TRBJ2-7; either TRBD1 or TRBD2 may supply D (5 bases each). This CDR3 contains 12 residues. Germline CDR1 is MNHNS and CDR2 is SASEGT. Trimming removed 10 bases at V and 2 bases at J, with 12 bases between. CDR3 loop: CATGDGTYEQYF. CDR3 bases: TGTGCCACCGGGGACGGAACCTACGAGCAGTACTTC.

This clonotype appeared a few times. The chain uses TRBV6-2 or TRBV6-3 and TRBJ2-3; 14 bases map to TRBD2. The length of the CDR3 is 16 residues. Germline-derived CDR1 and CDR2 are MNHEY and SVGEGT. V shed 6 bases and J 4 bases; nucleotides not matched to a gene: 6. The DNA of the CDR3 is TGTGCCAGCAGCCGGACTAGCGGGAGGTTCGCAGATACGCAGTATTTT. It is translated as CASSRTSGRFADTQYF.

In its sample, this clonotype was seen many times. The V and J genes are TRBV5-1 and TRBJ2-3, with 11 bases identical to TRBD2. This CDR3 region has 16 residues. Trimming cost V 1 base and J 0 bases; bases outside gene matches: 1. CDR1 is SGHRS and CDR2 is YFSETQ in the germline V gene. This CDR3 reads CASSLWTSGSTDTQYF. The CDR3 DNA reads TGCGCCAGCAGCTTGTGGACTAGCGGGAGCACAGATACGCAGTATTTT.

The chain carries TRBV6-1 and TRBJ2-1; 8 bases line up with TRBD2. After removal of 5 bases from V and 8 bases from J, the junction contained 5 bases not matched to a gene. From germline, CDR1 is MNHNS and CDR2 SASEGT. This CDR3 has 13 amino acids. The CDR3 spells CASSQGLADEQFF. In DNA, the CDR3 is TGTGCCAGCAGTCAAGGACTAGCCGATGAGCAGTTCTTC.

The chain uses TRBV3-1 and TRBJ2-2, with 14 positions matching TRBD2. Germline CDR1 and CDR2: LGHDT and YNNKEL (reference sequence). The CDR3 has 17 residues. V was clipped by 4 bases and J by 10 bases; unmatched bases: 11. This chain's CDR3 is CASSRHWGTSGREELFF. CDR3 nucleotides: TGTGCCAGCAGCCGCCATTGGGGGACTAGCGGGAGAGAGGAGCTGTTTTTT.

The V call is TRBV5-1, the J call TRBJ2-6; weak D call: TRBD1 (7 bases). CDR3 length equals 17 residues. Looked up from germline, CDR1 is SGHRS and CDR2 is YFSETQ. Between the trimmed V and J ends, which lost 6 bases and 1 base, there was a span of 17 bases. The CDR3 DNA is TGCGCCAGCATGGTGGGGGGACAGTATTCTGGGGCCAACGTCCTGACTTTC. Translated, it gives CASMVGGQYSGANVLTF. Looking up the rest from reference TRBV5-1 and TRBJ2-6 gives the full variable domain: KAGVTQTPRYLIKTRGQQVTLSCSPISGHRSVSWYQQTPGQGLQFLFEYFSETQRNKGNFPGRFSGRQFSNSRSEMNVSTLELGDSALYLCASMVGGQYSGANVLTFGAGSRLTVL.

On this clonotype: The junction differs from germline at one of its ends, possibly a read error. This chain uses TRBV15 with TRBJ1-4; D gene uncertain. Germline V gene data show CDR1 as LNHNV and CDR2 as YYDKDF (reference sequence). CDR3 length: 14 amino acids. CDR3 sequence reads: CATIRTTSNEKLFF. CDR3 in DNA: TGTGCCACCATCAGAACGACAAGCAATGAAAAACTGTTTTTT. The full variable domain, with the rest looked up from reference TRBV15 and TRBJ1-4, is DAMVIQNPRYQVTQFGKPVTLSCSQTLNHNVMYWYQQKSSQAPKLLFHYYDKDFNNEADTPDNFQSRRPNTSFCFLDIRSPGLGDTAMYLCATIRTTSNEKLFFGSGTQLSVL.

This clonotype was recorded a few times. The genes are TRBV12-3 or TRBV12-4 and TRBJ2-5; 7 bases align to TRBD2. Trimming removed 3 bases from V and 4 bases from J; junction bases left unmatched: 2. The CDR3 consists of 13 residues. The CDR3 loop is CASSFWGGETQYF. The CDR3 region has the DNA TGTGCCAGCAGTTTCTGGGGGGGAGAGACCCAGTACTTC.

There are many counts of this clonotype. V gene TRBV20-1 combines with J gene TRBJ2-7; 7 nucleotides line up with TRBD1. The germline CDR1 and CDR2 sequences are DFQATT and SNEGSKA (reference sequence). The CDR3 spans 13 residues. The trim removed 6 bases at V and 4 bases at J, leaving 9 bases unmatched. The CDR3 bases are TGCAGTGCCACCTCGAAACAGGGGTACGAGCAGTACTTC. Residues: CSATSKQGYEQYF.

This clonotype showed up many times. The CDR3 sequence is CSAKARNRNTIYF. The CDR3, as DNA: TGCAGTGCGAAAGCCCGAAACAGAAACACCATATATTTT. The gene calls are TRBV20-1 and TRBJ1-3; D call uncertain. Germline CDR1 and CDR2: DFQATT and SNEGSKA (reference sequence). V lost 6 bases and J lost 5, with 14 bases in between. The CDR3 consists of 13 residues.

This clonotype was recorded many times. The V call is TRBV2, the J call TRBJ1-5; D is perhaps TRBD1 (5 bases). The CDR3 loop spans 16 amino acids. Trimming took 5 bases from V and 7 from J, leaving 21 bases between them. CDR1 SNHLY and CDR2 FYNNEI come from the germline V gene. This CDR3 is CASSFRTTEWGQPQHF. The CDR3 DNA reads as TGTGCCAGCAGTTTCAGGACAACCGAGTGGGGGCAGCCCCAGCATTTT.

In this sample, this clonotype turned up many times. This rearrangement joins TRBV5-1 to TRBJ1-4; 12 nucleotides line up with TRBD1. This CDR3 has 16 amino acids. V lost 5 bases, J lost 5 bases, and 7 bases stayed unmatched. Germline V CDR1 and CDR2: SGHRS, YFSETQ. CDR3: CASRRGTGGRNEKLFF. DNA of the CDR3: TGCGCCAGCAGAAGAGGGACAGGGGGCCGGAATGAAAAACTGTTTTTT.

This clonotype was picked up many times. The V and J genes are TRBV28 and TRBJ1-1; TRBD1 aligns across 7 bases. The germline V gene encodes CDR1 MDHEN and CDR2 SYDVKM. CDR3 length: 13 residues. The V gene end was trimmed by 8 bases and the J gene end by 0 bases; junction bases not matched to a gene: 3. CDR3 region: CASHRGMNTEAFF. The CDR3 DNA follows: TGTGCCAGCCACAGGGGAATGAACACTGAAGCTTTCTTT.

This clonotype was detected only a few times. V and J are TRBV3-1 and TRBJ2-2, with D maybe TRBD2 (5 bases). This CDR3 comprises 13 residues. Germline CDR1 and CDR2: LGHDT and YNNKEL (reference sequence). The ends were cut back, 11 bases at V and 0 bases at J, with 10 bases in the middle. Here the CDR3 DNA reads TGTGCCGGGCGGGCGGCGAACACCGGGGAGCTGTTTTTT. It yields the protein CAGRAANTGELFF.

This clonotype appeared many times. The chain combines TRBV20-1 with TRBJ2-1; a weak D match, TRBD2 (5 bases). This CDR3 is 15 amino acids long. Germline assignment: CDR1 DFQATT and CDR2 SNEGSKA (reference sequence). Trimming took 3 bases from V and 0 from J, leaving 12 bases between them. The CDR3 here is CSASPGLLSYNEQFF. The DNA for the CDR3 is TGCAGTGCTAGCCCCGGACTTCTCTCCTACAATGAGCAGTTCTTC.

This clonotype was detected ten times or more. The chain employs TRBV28 and TRBJ1-1; D gene unclear. In germline, CDR1 is MDHEN, CDR2 SYDVKM. This CDR3 has 14 residues. V was clipped by 3 bases and J by 3 bases, with 11 bases between them. CDR3 loop: CASSFPARYTEAFF. CDR3 nucleotide sequence: TGTGCCAGCAGTTTTCCCGCCAGGTACACTGAAGCTTTCTTT.

This clonotype was recorded many times. The J gene is TRBJ2-3, the V gene TRBV7-9; no reliable D call. Germline CDR1 and CDR2: SEHNR and FQNEAQ (reference sequence). V lost 1 base and J 1 base, leaving 9 bases between the germline ends. The CDR3 runs to 15 residues. The CDR3 sequence: CASSLVEYGTDTQYF. CDR3 DNA sequence: TGTGCCAGCAGCTTAGTGGAATACGGCACAGATACGCAGTATTTT.

This clonotype was seen a few times. The gene calls are TRBV9 and TRBJ2-5, with D perhaps matching TRBD1 (5 bases). This CDR3 comprises 15 residues. Trimming took 0 bases from V and 4 from J, leaving 13 bases between them. Germline loops: CDR1 SGDLS, CDR2 YYNGEE. The CDR3 nucleotides read TGTGCCAGCAGCGTAGCAGGGTCCCGAGGAGAGACCCAGTACTTC. Its translation: CASSVAGSRGETQYF.

The V gene is TRBV15, the J gene TRBJ2-7; 7 bases are a match to TRBD1. The CDR3 runs 17 residues. V lost 0 bases and J lost 7; bases outside the gene matches: 15. Germline V gives CDR1 LNHNV, CDR2 YYDKDF (reference sequence). In DNA, the CDR3 is TGTGCCACCAGCAGAGATTTGCGCAGACAGGGAGCACGAGAGCAGTACTTC. Its protein product is CATSRDLRRQGAREQYF.